This T cell receptor (beta chain) was identified in a study of T cells after yellow fever vaccination. Deletions cut 5 bases from V and 6 bases from J, with 17 bases between. CDR3 length: 15 residues. Germline loops: CDR1 SNHLY, CDR2 FYNNEI. MiXCR, run by TCRdb on the 5' RACE reads, gives a single entry per CDR3 protein. There are around 320,000 distinct CDR3 sequences in the sample; 7.5% to 9% occur only once, and about 3% lies in the top ten. This clonotype was observed a few times. The sequencing here drew on CD4+ T cells sorted from PBMCs, taken 5 days after the yellow fever booster vaccination. The sequence was collected from a man between 18 and 29 years old who received the YFV17D yellow fever vaccine. The V and J genes are TRBV2 and TRBJ1-5; possibly TRBD1 for D (5 bases). The CDR3 sequence: CASSTPAGGGQPQHF. The CDR3 DNA sequence: TGTGCCAGCAGTACACCGGCCGGGGGGGGTCAGCCCCAGCATTTT. Complete variable domain (other parts from reference TRBV2 and TRBJ1-5): EPEVTQTPSHQVTQMGQEVILRCVPISNHLYFYWYRQILGQKVEFLVSFYNNEISEKSEIFDDQFSVERPDGSNFTLKIRSTKLEDSAMYFCASSTPAGGGQPQHFGDGTRLSIL.